This record covers a single TCR beta chain. This sample stems from a study of blood T cell repertoires in COVID-19. Study summary: The origin of the acute and convalescent COVID-19 samples was the United States, Italy and Spain. Sources were T cells, B-cell-depleted T cells, or PBMCs; the material itself was cDNA or gDNA.

Germline V CDR1 and CDR2: MGHDK, SYGVNS. This CDR3 is 16 amino acids long. Losses at the gene ends were 2 bases for V and 10 bases for J; bases not matched to a gene: 10. The authors' processing: Estimation of nucleated cell counts relied on the amplification of reference gene primers. Method: immunoSEQ multiplex PCR; TCRdb's copy keeps in-frame clones and lacks some. D and trimming come from the DNA, and the V and J calls and clone size come from that table. The sample gives 200,000 or so clones, about 80% of which show up once; about 6.9% is in the top ten. This TCR was sampled from a human donor with acute or convalescent COVID-19. The donor label of this sample is uncertain. Specimen: peripheral blood. The chain links TRBV25-1 to TRBJ1-4; TRBD1 aligns across 10 bases. In nucleotides, the CDR3 is TGTGCCAGCAGTGAAGCCCAAAAGGACAGGGGGGGAAAACTGTTTTTT. It encodes CASSEAQKDRGGKLFF. The entire variable domain, with the rest obtained from reference TRBV25-1 and TRBJ1-4, is as follows: EADIYQTPRYLVIGTGKKITLECSQTMGHDKMYWYQQDPGMELHLIHYSYGVNSTEKGDLSSESTVSRIRTEHFPLTLESARPSHTSQYLCASSEAQKDRGGKLFFGSGTQLSVL.